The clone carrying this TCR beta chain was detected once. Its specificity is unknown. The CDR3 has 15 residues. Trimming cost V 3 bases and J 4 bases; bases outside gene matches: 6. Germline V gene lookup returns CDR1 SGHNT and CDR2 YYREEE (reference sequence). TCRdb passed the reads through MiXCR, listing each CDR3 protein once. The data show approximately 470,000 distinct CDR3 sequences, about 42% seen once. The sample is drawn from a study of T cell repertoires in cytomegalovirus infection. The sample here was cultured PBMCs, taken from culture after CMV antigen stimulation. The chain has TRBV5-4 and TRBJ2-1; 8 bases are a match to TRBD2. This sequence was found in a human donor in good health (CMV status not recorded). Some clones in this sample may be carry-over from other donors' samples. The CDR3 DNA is TGTGCCAGCAGCTACGGGGGGGTCAGATACAATGAGCAGTTCTTC. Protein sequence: CASSYGGVRYNEQFF.